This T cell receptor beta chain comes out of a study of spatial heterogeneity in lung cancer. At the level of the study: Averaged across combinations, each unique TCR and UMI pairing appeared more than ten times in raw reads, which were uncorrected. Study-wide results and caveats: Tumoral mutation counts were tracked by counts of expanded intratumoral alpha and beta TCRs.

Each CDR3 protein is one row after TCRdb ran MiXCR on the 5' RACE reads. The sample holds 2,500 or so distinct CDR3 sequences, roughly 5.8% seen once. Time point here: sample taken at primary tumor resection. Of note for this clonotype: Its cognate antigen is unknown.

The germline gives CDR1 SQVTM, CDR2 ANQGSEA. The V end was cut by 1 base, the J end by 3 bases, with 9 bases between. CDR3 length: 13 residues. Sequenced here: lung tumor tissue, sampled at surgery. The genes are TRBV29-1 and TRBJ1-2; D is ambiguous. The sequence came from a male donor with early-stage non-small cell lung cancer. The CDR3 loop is CSVEVAVYYGYTF. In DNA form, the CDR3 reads TGCAGCGTTGAAGTCGCGGTTTACTATGGCTACACCTTC.